These 28 T cell receptor beta chains came from one sample sequenced in a study of Ad26.COV2.S vaccination and SARS-CoV-2 variants (dated by TCRdb to the early 2020s). The library came from the immunoSEQ multiplex PCR assay. The source is immuneACCESS, and TCRdb retained only in-frame sequences with V and J called. Part of the clones is not carried over; for the studies checked, unresolved V genes explain less than half of this, and the remainder is unexplained. The sample includes roughly 400,000 clones, with about nine tenths observed a single time. More than 3.5% of the sample lies in the top ten. Taken with the paper, the label for treatment or condition translates to: about 20 received Ad26.COV2.S at low or high dose, single or two shots; about 5 received placebo; per-sample allocation not given. For vaccine and placebo recipients, the sequenced repertoires came from samples collected on day 63 after the first injection.

The sample was peripheral blood, taken in a trial of Ad26.COV2.S vaccine versus placebo. The receptors come from a person between 18 and 65 years old who received the Ad26.COV2.S COVID-19 vaccine or a placebo.

The chain is built from TRBV28 and TRBJ1-1; 7 nucleotides line up with TRBD1. V was pared by 7 bases and J by 5 bases, with 10 bases of the junction left unmatched. Germline CDR1 and CDR2: MDHEN and SYDVKM. The CDR3 contains 14 residues. CDR3 in DNA: TGTGCCAGCATTTGGGGAGGGGGCGGAACTGAAGCTTTCTTT. Protein: CASIWGGGGTEAFF.

The chain uses TRBV28 and TRBJ2-7; D is unclear. Germline V gene data show CDR1 as MDHEN and CDR2 as SYDVKM. The CDR3 is 13 residues long. Trimming stripped 3 bases from V and 0 bases from J, with 6 bases between. CDR3 in amino acids: CASSFQSSYEQYF. DNA of the CDR3: TGTGCCAGCAGTTTTCAAAGCTCCTACGAGCAGTACTTC.

The chain links TRBV19 to TRBJ2-3; 7 bases align to TRBD2. Germline lookup yields CDR1 LNHDA and CDR2 SQIVND (reference sequence). This CDR3 has 15 residues. Losses at the gene ends were 8 bases for V and 0 bases for J; bases not matched to a gene: 8. In nucleotides, the CDR3 is TGTGCCAGTCTCAAGCGGGGTGGTAGCACAGATACGCAGTATTTT. It encodes CASLKRGGSTDTQYF.

This clone has only a few counts. The CDR3 loop reads CASSILRPLFGTDTQYF. The CDR3 DNA follows: TGTGCCAGTAGTATTCTGAGACCGCTTTTCGGCACAGATACGCAGTATTTT. The genes are TRBV19 and TRBJ2-3; D gene unclear. This CDR3 has 17 residues. V was trimmed by 3 bases and J by 1 base, leaving 17 bases between them. CDR1 is LNHDA and CDR2 is SQIVND in the germline V gene (reference sequence).

The rearrangement uses TRBV11-3 and TRBJ2-7; either TRBD1 or TRBD2 may supply D (7 bases each). Trimming took off 5 bases at V and 3 bases at J, with 17 bases between the two ends. This CDR3 is built from 15 residues. Germline V lookup: CDR1 SGHNT, CDR2 YENEEA. CDR3 loop: CASSEGGAGDYEQYF. The CDR3 coding sequence is TGTGCCAGCAGCGAAGGGGGCGCGGGAGACTACGAGCAGTACTTC. Using reference TRBV11-3 and TRBJ2-7 for the parts outside the CDR3, the full variable domain is EAGVVQSPRYKIIEKKQPVAFWCNPISGHNTLYWYLQNLGQGPELLIRYENEEAVDDSQLPKDRFSAERLKGVDSTLKIQPAELGDSAVYLCASSEGGAGDYEQYFGPGTRLTVT.

The V and J genes are TRBV4-2 and TRBJ2-3, with a tentative D call TRBD1 (5 bases). V lost 3 bases and J 11 bases, leaving 27 bases between the germline ends. Germline values: CDR1 LGHNA, CDR2 YNFKEQ. The CDR3 runs 17 residues. CDR3: CASSHSRSRDTVRGQYF. The CDR3 coding sequence is TGTGCCAGCAGCCACAGCCGGAGTAGGGATACGGTTAGGGGGCAGTATTTT.

The chain has TRBV3-1 (or the pseudogene TRBV3-2) and TRBJ1-2; TRBD1 might be the D (5 bases). The CDR3 is made up of 17 amino acids. Germline CDR1 is LGHDT and CDR2 is YNNKEL (reference sequence). Trimming removed 4 bases from V and 8 bases from J, with 26 bases in between. CDR3 region: CASSLGPQARRNVGYTF. Here the CDR3 DNA reads TGTGCCAGCAGCCTGGGACCGCAAGCGAGGAGGAATGTCGGCTACACCTTC.

This clone was seen a single time. The J gene is TRBJ1-1, the V gene TRBV30, with a possible D match to TRBD1 (6 bases). Trimming removed 0 bases at V and 5 bases at J, with 10 bases between. This CDR3 contains 13 residues. From germline, CDR1 is GTSNPN and CDR2 SVGIG (reference sequence). CDR3 sequence (DNA): TGTGCCTGGAGTGTGGACGGACAGACTGAAGCTTTCTTT. Translated, it gives CAWSVDGQTEAFF.

The rearrangement uses TRBV27 and TRBJ2-3, with TRBD1 matching over 10 bases. The CDR3 runs to 15 residues. In germline, CDR1 is MNHEY, CDR2 SMNVEV (reference sequence). V gave up 6 bases and J gave up 10 bases; unmatched junction bases: 13. The CDR3 reads CASSLDRGPLGAQYF. DNA for the CDR3: TGTGCCAGCAGCCTTGACAGGGGGCCCTTAGGCGCGCAGTATTTT.

The chain couples TRBV29-1 to TRBJ1-2; 8 bases fit TRBD1. The CDR3 spans 13 residues. The germline CDR1 and CDR2 sequences are SQVTM and ANQGSEA. With V trimmed by 4 bases and J by 3 bases, 4 bases remained unmatched. CDR3 coding DNA: TGCAGCGTTGCAGGGACAGGAGACTATGGCTACACCTTC. It encodes CSVAGTGDYGYTF.

V is TRBV15 and J is TRBJ2-1, with 8 nucleotides matching TRBD2. V lost 2 bases to trimming and J lost 2 bases; unmatched junction nucleotides: 2. The CDR3 runs to 15 residues. Germline lookup yields CDR1 LNHNV and CDR2 YYDKDF (reference sequence). The CDR3 DNA reads as TGTGCCACCAGCAGACAGCGGGAGCCCTACAATGAGCAGTTCTTC. Its translation: CATSRQREPYNEQFF.

As for this clone: The sample holds other DNA sequences that translate to the same CDR3. The chain uses TRBV7-2 and TRBJ2-7; 11 bases match TRBD2. The CDR3 runs to 14 residues. Germline trimming cut 2 bases from V and 3 bases from J; bases unmatched to any gene: 0. Per the germline V gene, CDR1 is SGHTA and CDR2 is FQGNSA. CDR3 DNA sequence: TGTGCCAGCAGCTTAACTAGCGGGAGCTACGAGCAGTACTTC. Translation gives CASSLTSGSYEQYF. Full variable domain (missing parts from reference TRBV7-2 and TRBJ2-7): GAGVSQSPSNKVTEKGKDVELRCDPISGHTALYWYRQSLGQGLEFLIYFQGNSAPDKSGLPSDRFSAERTGGSVSTLTIQRTQQEDSAVYLCASSLTSGSYEQYFGPGTRLTVT.

The CDR3 DNA reads as TGTGCCAGCAGTTACTACACCTCCCCTCGGGCAAGGGAGACCCAGTACTTC. Its translation: CASSYYTSPRARETQYF. V gene TRBV6-2 or TRBV6-3 combines with J gene TRBJ2-5; no definite D call. Germline CDR1 MNHEY, CDR2 SVGEGT. This CDR3 comprises 17 residues. The V end was cut by 1 base, the J end by 5 bases, with 20 bases between.

The chain has TRBV5-1 and TRBJ2-7; 13 bases match TRBD2. With V trimmed by 4 bases and J by 5 bases, 6 bases remained unmatched. Germline V lookup: CDR1 SGHRS, CDR2 YFSETQ. CDR3 length: 15 residues. CDR3 bases: TGCGCCAGCAGCCCCGGGACTAGCGGGACTCACGAGCAGTACTTC. Translated, it gives CASSPGTSGTHEQYF.

This chain joins TRBV28 and TRBJ2-7, with TRBD1 identical over 9 bases. The CDR3 totals 20 residues. After removal of 10 bases from V and 3 bases from J, the junction contained 28 bases not matched to a gene. The V gene's germline CDR1 is MDHEN and CDR2 SYDVKM. In DNA, the CDR3 is TGTGCCACCCCCCAGGGCGGGACAGGGTATGACCACACGATACACTACGAGCAGTACTTC. It specifies CATPQGGTGYDHTIHYEQYF.

The chain has TRBV7-9 and TRBJ2-2; the D gene is possibly TRBD2 (5 bases). This CDR3 has 12 amino acids. Between the trimmed V and J ends, which lost 3 bases and 7 bases, there was a span of 6 bases. Germline V gene data show CDR1 as SEHNR and CDR2 as FQNEAQ (reference sequence). The CDR3 reads CASSLAGGELFF. CDR3 sequence (DNA): TGTGCCAGCAGCTTGGCGGGCGGGGAGCTGTTTTTT.

The rearrangement joins TRBV18 to TRBJ1-5, with D unresolved. Trimming removed 5 bases from V and 6 bases from J, with 11 bases in between. CDR1 is KGHSH and CDR2 is LQKENI in the germline V gene. The CDR3 covers 13 residues. The CDR3 spells CASSEVEGQPQHF. The CDR3 DNA reads as TGTGCCAGCTCAGAGGTTGAGGGTCAGCCCCAGCATTTT.

V gene TRBV10-3 combines with J gene TRBJ2-7; D assignment may be TRBD1 or TRBD2 (8 bases each). CDR1 and CDR2 (germline): ENHRY, SYGVKD. The CDR3 has 15 residues. With 4 bases removed from V and 6 bases from J, the gap between germline ends came to 19 bases. Written as DNA, the CDR3 is TGTGCCATCAGTGTGGTAGCGGGACAGGAGGGCGAGCAGTACTTC. It specifies CAISVVAGQEGEQYF.

This rearrangement joins TRBV24-1 to TRBJ2-1; 8 positions agree with TRBD2. V lost 10 bases, J lost 2 bases, and 3 bases stayed unmatched. Germline loops: CDR1 KGHDR, CDR2 SFDVKD. The CDR3 extends over 13 amino acids. CDR3 nucleotides: TGTGCCACTACTAGCGGCCCCTACAATGAGCAGTTCTTC. This encodes CATTSGPYNEQFF.

The CDR3 region is CASRETAKNIQYF. Written as DNA, the CDR3 is TGTGCCAGCAGGGAGACGGCCAAAAACATTCAGTACTTC. The rearrangement joins TRBV7-2 to TRBJ2-4; D uncertain. This CDR3 comprises 13 residues. From germline, CDR1 is SGHTA and CDR2 FQGNSA. Trimming removed 6 bases at V and 1 base at J, with 7 bases between.

V and J are TRBV4-1 and TRBJ1-1; D unclear. Germline lookup yields CDR1 MGHRA and CDR2 YSYEKL. Trimming pared 0 bases from V and 1 base from J, leaving 12 bases between. The CDR3 is 16 amino acids. CDR3: CASSQDGFLANTEAFF. As DNA, the CDR3 is TGCGCCAGCAGCCAAGATGGTTTTCTCGCGAACACTGAAGCTTTCTTT.

J is TRBJ2-2 and V is TRBV2; D gene uncertain. The CDR3 has 13 amino acids. The germline V and J ends were trimmed by 8 bases and 2 bases, with 9 bases remaining between them. Germline V gene sequence: CDR1 SNHLY, CDR2 FYNNEI. This CDR3 reads CASLPLNTGELFF. The CDR3 DNA reads as TGTGCCAGCCTCCCCCTAAACACCGGGGAGCTGTTTTTT.

The chain uses TRBV6-2 or TRBV6-3 and TRBJ2-7; 7 bases map to TRBD2. The junction had 3 bases not matched to a gene; V was cut back by 4 bases and J by 0 bases. There are 14 residues in the CDR3. Germline CDR1 and CDR2: MNHEY and SVGEGT. CDR3 DNA sequence: TGTGCCAGCAGTTCTCTAGCGGACTCCTACGAGCAGTACTTC. Translation gives CASSSLADSYEQYF.

This chain joins TRBV3-1 (or the pseudogene TRBV3-2) and TRBJ2-2; tentatively, D is TRBD2 (7 bases). CDR1 is LGHDT and CDR2 is YNNKEL in the germline V gene (reference sequence). The CDR3 consists of 16 residues. Trimming pared 0 bases from V and 6 bases from J, leaving 14 bases between. CDR3 sequence (DNA): TGTGCCAGCAGCCAAGAGCGGGGGCGAAGAGCCGGGGAGCTGTTTTTT. Protein sequence: CASSQERGRRAGELFF.

This chain connects TRBV18 to TRBJ2-2; possible D gene TRBD1, 5 bases. The V end was cut by 5 bases, the J end by 4 bases, with 14 bases between. The CDR3 runs 15 residues. CDR1 is KGHSH, CDR2 LQKENI, per germline. The CDR3 protein is CASSSAPGPTGELFF. CDR3 nucleotides: TGTGCCAGCTCATCGGCTCCAGGGCCCACCGGGGAGCTGTTTTTT.

The chain joins TRBV7-3 to TRBJ2-1, with 15 nucleotides matching TRBD2. Germline CDR1 reads SGHTA; CDR2 reads FQGTGA. This CDR3 has 18 amino acids. Trimming took 0 bases from V and 6 from J; bases not matched to a gene: 6. The DNA of the CDR3 is TGTGCCAGCAGCTTAACGGGGACTAGCGGGAGGTTTTCCAATGAGCAGTTCTTC. As protein: CASSLTGTSGRFSNEQFF.

This chain uses TRBV28 with TRBJ2-7; TRBD1 matches at 12 bases. From germline, CDR1 is MDHEN and CDR2 SYDVKM. The CDR3 runs 13 residues. The junction had 4 bases not matched to a gene; V was cut back by 5 bases and J by 8 bases. The CDR3 here is CASSIGTGGKQYF. The DNA for the CDR3 is TGTGCCAGCAGTATTGGGACAGGGGGCAAGCAGTACTTC.

The rearrangement joins TRBV11-2 to TRBJ2-2; D might be TRBD1 (6 bases). From germline, CDR1 is SGHAT and CDR2 FQNNGV. Deletions cut 3 bases from V and 2 bases from J, with 13 bases between. The CDR3 sequence is 16 residues long. CDR3 DNA sequence: TGTGCCAGCAGCTTGGGTTCGGGACAAAACACCGGGGAGCTGTTTTTT. Protein sequence: CASSLGSGQNTGELFF.